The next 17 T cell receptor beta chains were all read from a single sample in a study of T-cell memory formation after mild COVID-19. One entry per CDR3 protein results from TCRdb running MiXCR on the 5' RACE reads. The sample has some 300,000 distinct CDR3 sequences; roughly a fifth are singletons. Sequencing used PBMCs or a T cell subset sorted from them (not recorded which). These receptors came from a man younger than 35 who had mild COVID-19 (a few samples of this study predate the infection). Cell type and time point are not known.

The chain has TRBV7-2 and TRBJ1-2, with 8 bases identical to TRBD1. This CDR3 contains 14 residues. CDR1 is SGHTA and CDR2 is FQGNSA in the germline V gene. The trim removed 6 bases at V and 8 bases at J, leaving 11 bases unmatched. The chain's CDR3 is CASSPNTGGSGYTF. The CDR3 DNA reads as TGTGCCAGCAGTCCTAATACAGGGGGTTCAGGCTACACCTTC.

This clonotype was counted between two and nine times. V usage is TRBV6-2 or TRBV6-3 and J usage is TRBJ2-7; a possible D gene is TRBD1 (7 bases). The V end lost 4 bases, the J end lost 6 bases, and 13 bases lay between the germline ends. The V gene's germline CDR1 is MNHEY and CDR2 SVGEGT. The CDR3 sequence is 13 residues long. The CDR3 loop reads CASSLRQGGEQYV. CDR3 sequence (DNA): TGTGCCAGCAGTTTACGACAGGGAGGCGAGCAGTACGTC.

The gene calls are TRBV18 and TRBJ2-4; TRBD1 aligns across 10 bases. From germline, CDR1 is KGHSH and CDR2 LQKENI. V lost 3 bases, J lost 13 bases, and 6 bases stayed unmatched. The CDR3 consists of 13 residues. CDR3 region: CASSPVGDRGQYF. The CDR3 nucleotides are TGTGCCAGCTCACCCGTGGGGGACAGGGGCCAGTACTTC.

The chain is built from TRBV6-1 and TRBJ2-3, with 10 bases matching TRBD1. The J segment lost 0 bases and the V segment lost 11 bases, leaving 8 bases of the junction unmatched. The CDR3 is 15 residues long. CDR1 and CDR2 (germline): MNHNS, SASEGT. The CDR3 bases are TGTGCCTGCCTGGAGGGACAGGGGAGCACAGATACGCAGTATTTT. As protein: CACLEGQGSTDTQYF.

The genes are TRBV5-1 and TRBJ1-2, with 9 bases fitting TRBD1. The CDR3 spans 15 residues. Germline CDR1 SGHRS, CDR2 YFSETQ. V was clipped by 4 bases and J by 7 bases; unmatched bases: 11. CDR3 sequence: CASSGAGQGRVGYTF. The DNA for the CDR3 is TGCGCCAGCAGCGGAGCTGGACAGGGGCGCGTTGGCTACACCTTC.

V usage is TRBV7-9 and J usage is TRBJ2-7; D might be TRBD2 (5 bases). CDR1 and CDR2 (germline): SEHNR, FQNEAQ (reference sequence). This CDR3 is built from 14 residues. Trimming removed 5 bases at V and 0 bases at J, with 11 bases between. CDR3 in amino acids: CASSPMDFSYEQYF. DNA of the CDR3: TGTGCCAGCAGCCCCATGGACTTCTCCTACGAGCAGTACTTC.

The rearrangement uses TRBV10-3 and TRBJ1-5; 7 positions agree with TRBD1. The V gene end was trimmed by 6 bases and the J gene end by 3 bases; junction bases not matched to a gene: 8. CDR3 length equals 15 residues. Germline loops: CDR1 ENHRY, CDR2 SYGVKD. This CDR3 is CAISAGQVNNQPQHF. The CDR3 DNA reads TGTGCCATCAGCGCCGGACAGGTGAACAATCAGCCCCAGCATTTT.

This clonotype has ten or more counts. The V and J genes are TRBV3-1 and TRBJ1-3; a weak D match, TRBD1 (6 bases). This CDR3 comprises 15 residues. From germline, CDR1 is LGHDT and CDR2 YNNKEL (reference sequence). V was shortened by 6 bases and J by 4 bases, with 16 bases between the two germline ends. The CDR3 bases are TGTGCCAGCAGTGCATACAGGGACGGCGGAAACACCATATATTTT. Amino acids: CASSAYRDGGNTIYF.

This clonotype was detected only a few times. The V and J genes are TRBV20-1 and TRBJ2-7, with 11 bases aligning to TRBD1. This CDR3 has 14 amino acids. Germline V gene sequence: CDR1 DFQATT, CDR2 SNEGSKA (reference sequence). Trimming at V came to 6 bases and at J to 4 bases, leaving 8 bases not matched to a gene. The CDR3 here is CSAEGTGGRYEQYF. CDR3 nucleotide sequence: TGCAGTGCGGAAGGGACAGGGGGAAGATACGAGCAGTACTTC.

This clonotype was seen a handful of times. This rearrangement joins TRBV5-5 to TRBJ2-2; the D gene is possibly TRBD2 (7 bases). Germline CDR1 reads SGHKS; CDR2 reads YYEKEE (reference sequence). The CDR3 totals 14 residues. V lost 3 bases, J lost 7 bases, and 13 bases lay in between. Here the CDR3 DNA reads TGTGCCAGCAGCTCCGCGGGGGCCGTCGGGGAGCTGTTTTTT. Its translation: CASSSAGAVGELFF. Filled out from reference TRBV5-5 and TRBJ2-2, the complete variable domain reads DAGVTQSPTHLIKTRGQQVTLRCSPISGHKSVSWYQQVLGQGPQFIFQYYEKEERGRGNFPDRFSARQFPNYSSELNVNALLLGDSALYLCASSSAGAVGELFFGEGSRLTVL.

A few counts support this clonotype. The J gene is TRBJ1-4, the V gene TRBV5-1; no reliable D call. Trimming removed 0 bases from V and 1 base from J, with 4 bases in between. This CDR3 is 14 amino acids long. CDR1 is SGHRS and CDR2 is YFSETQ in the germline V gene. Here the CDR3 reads CASSLARTNEKLFF. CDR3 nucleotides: TGCGCCAGCAGCTTGGCTCGAACTAATGAAAAACTGTTTTTT.

CDR3 DNA sequence: TGTGCCAGCAGCTTAACTAGCGGGTTAACCGGGGATACGCAGTATTTT. It codes for CASSLTSGLTGDTQYF. The V call is TRBV7-3, the J call TRBJ2-3; TRBD2 matches 7 bases. V was pared by 0 bases and J by 6 bases, with 9 bases of the junction left unmatched. The CDR3 loop spans 16 amino acids. Per germline, CDR1 SGHTA and CDR2 FQGTGA.

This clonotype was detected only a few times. CDR3 sequence: CASSNRAHSHTGELFF. For the CDR3, the DNA is TGTGCCAGCAGCAACCGGGCACACTCCCACACCGGGGAGCTGTTTTTT. The rearrangement joins TRBV11-2 to TRBJ2-2, with D uncertain. Trimming pared 5 bases from V and 3 bases from J, leaving 16 bases between. Germline CDR1 SGHAT, CDR2 FQNNGV. The length of the CDR3 is 16 residues.

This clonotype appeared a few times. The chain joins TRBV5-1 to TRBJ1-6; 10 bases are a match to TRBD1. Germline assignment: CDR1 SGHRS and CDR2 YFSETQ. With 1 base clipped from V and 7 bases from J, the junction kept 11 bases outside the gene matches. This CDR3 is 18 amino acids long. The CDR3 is CASSLFPGQGSRNSPLHF. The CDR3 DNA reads TGCGCCAGCAGCTTGTTTCCGGGACAGGGGTCGCGCAATTCACCCCTCCACTTT.

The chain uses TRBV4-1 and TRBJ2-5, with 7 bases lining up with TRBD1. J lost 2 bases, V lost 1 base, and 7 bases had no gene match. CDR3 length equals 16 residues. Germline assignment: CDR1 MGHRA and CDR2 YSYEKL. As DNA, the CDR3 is TGCGCCAGCAGCCAAGGCCTTACGGACAGGCAAGAGACCCAGTACTTC. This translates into CASSQGLTDRQETQYF.

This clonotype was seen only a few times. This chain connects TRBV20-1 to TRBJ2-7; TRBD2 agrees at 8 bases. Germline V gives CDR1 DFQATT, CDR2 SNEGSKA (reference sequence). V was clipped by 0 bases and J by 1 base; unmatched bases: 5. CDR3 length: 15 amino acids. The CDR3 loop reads CSAREGSGVSYEQYF. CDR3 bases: TGCAGTGCTAGAGAAGGTAGCGGGGTATCCTACGAGCAGTACTTC.

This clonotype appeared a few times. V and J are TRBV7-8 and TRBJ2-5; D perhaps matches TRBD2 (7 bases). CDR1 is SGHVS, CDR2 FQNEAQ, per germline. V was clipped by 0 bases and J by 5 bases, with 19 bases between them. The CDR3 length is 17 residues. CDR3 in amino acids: CASSLADFKGRGETQYF. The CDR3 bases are TGTGCCAGCAGCTTAGCGGATTTTAAGGGGAGGGGGGAGACCCAGTACTTC.